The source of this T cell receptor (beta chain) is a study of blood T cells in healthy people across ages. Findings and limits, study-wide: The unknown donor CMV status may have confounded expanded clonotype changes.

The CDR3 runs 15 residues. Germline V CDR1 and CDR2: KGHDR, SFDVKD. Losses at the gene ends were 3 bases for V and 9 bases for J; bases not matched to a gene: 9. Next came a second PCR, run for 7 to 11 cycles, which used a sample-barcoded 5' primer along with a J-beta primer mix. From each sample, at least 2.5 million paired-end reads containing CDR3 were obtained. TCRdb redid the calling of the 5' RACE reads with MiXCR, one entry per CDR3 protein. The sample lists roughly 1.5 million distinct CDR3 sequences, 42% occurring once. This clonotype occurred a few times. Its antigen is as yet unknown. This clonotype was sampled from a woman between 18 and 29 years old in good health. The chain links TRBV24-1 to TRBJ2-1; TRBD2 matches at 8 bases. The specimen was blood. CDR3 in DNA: TGTGCCACCAGTGATCTGGGGACTAGGTATAGTGAGCAGTTCTTC. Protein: CATSDLGTRYSEQFF.